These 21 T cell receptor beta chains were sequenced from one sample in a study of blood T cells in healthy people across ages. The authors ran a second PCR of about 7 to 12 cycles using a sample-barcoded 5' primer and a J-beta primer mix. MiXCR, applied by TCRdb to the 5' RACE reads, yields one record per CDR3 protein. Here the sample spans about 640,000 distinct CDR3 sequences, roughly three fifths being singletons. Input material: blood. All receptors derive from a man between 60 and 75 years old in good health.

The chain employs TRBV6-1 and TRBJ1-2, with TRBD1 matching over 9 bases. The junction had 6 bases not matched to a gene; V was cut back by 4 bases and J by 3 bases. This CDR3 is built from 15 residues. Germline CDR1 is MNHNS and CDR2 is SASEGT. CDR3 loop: CASSAWTGAHYGYTF. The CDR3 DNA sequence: TGTGCCAGCAGTGCCTGGACAGGGGCGCACTATGGCTACACCTTC.

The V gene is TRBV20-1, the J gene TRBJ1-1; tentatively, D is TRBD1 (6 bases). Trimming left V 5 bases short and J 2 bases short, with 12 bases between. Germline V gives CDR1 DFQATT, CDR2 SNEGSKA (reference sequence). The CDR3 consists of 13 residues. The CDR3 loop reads CSARQARNTEAFF. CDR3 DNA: TGCAGTGCTCGACAGGCCAGAAACACTGAAGCTTTCTTT.

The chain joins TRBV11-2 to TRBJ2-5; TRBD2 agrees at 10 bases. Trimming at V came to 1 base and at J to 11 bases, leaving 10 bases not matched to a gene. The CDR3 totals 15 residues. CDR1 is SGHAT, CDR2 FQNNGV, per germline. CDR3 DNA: TGTGCCAGCAGCTTAGCAGCGGGAGGGCACAATGAGCAGTACTTC. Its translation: CASSLAAGGHNEQYF.

DNA for the CDR3: TGTGCAACGCGCGGAGCGGGAAGGTATGAGCAGTTCTTC. Its protein is CATRGAGRYEQFF. The gene calls are TRBV12-3 or TRBV12-4 and TRBJ2-1; 7 bases match TRBD2. The CDR3 is 13 amino acids.

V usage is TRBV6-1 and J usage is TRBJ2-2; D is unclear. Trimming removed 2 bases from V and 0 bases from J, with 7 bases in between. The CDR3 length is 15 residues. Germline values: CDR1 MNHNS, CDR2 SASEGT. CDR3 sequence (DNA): TGTGCCAGCAGTGAAATCAGGTCGAACACCGGGGAGCTGTTTTTT. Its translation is CASSEIRSNTGELFF.

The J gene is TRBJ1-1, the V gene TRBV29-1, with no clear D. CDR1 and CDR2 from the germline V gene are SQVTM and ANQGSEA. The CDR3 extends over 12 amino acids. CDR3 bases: TGCAGGGCAGGCAGGAGGAACACTGAAGCTTTCTTT. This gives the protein CRAGRRNTEAFF.

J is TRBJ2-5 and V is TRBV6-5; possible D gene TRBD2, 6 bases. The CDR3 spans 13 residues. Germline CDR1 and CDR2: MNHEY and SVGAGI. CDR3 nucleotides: TGTGCAGCCGCGGCGGGGATACAAGAGACCCAGTACTTC. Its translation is CAAAAGIQETQYF.

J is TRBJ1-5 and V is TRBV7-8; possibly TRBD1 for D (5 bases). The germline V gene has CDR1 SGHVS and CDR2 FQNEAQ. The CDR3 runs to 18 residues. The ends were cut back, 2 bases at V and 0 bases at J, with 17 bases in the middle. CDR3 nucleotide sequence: TGTGCCAGCAGCTTACTGCGTGTAGGGACCAATAGCAATCAGCCCCAGCATTTT. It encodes CASSLLRVGTNSNQPQHF.

CDR3 region: CASSLRAGNYNEQFF. CDR3 coding DNA: TGTGCCAGCAGTTTACGAGCGGGGAACTACAATGAGCAGTTCTTC. The rearrangement links TRBV12-3 or TRBV12-4 to TRBJ2-1, with 7 bases lining up with TRBD2. Germline trimming cut 2 bases from V and 3 bases from J; bases unmatched to any gene: 4. This CDR3 region has 15 residues.

The CDR3 nucleotides read TGCAGCGTTGGAGTTCCGGGGGGGCAAGAGACCCAGTACTTC. Protein: CSVGVPGGQETQYF. This chain connects TRBV29-1 to TRBJ2-5; TRBD2 aligns across 8 bases. The junction had 6 bases not matched to a gene; V was cut back by 4 bases and J by 2 bases. This CDR3 is 14 amino acids long. CDR1 is SQVTM, CDR2 ANQGSEA, per germline.

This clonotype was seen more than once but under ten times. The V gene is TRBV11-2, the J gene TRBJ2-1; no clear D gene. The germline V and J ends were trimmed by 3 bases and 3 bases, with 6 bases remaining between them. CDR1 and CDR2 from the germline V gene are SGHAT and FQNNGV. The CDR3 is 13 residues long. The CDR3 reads CASSFNFYNEQFF. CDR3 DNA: TGTGCCAGCAGCTTCAACTTCTACAATGAGCAGTTCTTC.

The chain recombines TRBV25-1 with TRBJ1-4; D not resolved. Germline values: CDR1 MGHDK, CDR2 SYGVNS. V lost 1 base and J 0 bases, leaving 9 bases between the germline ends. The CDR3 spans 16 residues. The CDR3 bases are TGTGCCAGCAGTGAATTAAATCGGGCAACTAATGAAAAACTGTTTTTT. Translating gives CASSELNRATNEKLFF. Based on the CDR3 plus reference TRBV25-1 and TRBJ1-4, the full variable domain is EADIYQTPRYLVIGTGKKITLECSQTMGHDKMYWYQQDPGMELHLIHYSYGVNSTEKGDLSSESTVSRIRTEHFPLTLESARPSHTSQYLCASSELNRATNEKLFFGSGTQLSVL.

CDR3 in amino acids: CASSQGSAGRDGYTF. In DNA, the CDR3 is TGTGCCAGCAGCCAAGGAAGCGCGGGGAGGGATGGCTACACCTTC. The gene calls are TRBV4-2 and TRBJ1-2, with unresolved D. The CDR3 is made up of 15 amino acids. Germline V gives CDR1 LGHNA, CDR2 YNFKEQ. V was trimmed by 1 base and J by 6 bases, leaving 15 bases between them.

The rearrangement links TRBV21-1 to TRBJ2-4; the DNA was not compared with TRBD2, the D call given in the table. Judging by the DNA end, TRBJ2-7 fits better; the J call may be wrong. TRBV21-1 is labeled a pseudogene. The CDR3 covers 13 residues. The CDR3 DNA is TGTGCCAGCAGCCCACAAAAGGGCACCGAGCAGTACTTC. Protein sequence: CASSPQKGTEQYF.

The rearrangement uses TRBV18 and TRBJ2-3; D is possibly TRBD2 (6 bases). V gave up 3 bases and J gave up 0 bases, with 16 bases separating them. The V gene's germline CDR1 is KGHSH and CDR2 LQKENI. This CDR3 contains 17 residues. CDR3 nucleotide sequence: TGTGCCAGCTCACCGGTCAGCGGGTCATCTAGCACAGATACGCAGTATTTT. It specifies CASSPVSGSSSTDTQYF. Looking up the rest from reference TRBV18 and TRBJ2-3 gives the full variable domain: NAGVMQNPRHLVRRRGQEARLRCSPMKGHSHVYWYRQLPEEGLKFMVYLQKENIIDESGMPKERFSAEFPKEGPSILRIQQVVRGDSAAYFCASSPVSGSSSTDTQYFGPGTRLTVL.

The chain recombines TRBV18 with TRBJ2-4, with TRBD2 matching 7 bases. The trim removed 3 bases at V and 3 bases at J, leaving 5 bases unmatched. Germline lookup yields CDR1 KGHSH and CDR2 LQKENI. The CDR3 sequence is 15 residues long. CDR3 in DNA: TGTGCCAGCTCACCCCGGCTAGCGGACAAAAACATTCAGTACTTC. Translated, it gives CASSPRLADKNIQYF.

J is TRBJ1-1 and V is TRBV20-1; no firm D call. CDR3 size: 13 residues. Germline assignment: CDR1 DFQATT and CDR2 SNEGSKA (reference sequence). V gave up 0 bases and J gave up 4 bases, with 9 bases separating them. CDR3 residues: CSARDRRGTEAFF. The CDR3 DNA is TGCAGTGCTAGAGATCGGCGAGGCACTGAAGCTTTCTTT.

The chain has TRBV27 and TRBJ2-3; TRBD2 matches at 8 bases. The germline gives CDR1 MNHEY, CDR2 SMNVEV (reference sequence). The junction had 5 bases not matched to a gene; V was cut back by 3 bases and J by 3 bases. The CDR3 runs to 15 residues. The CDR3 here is CASSLNGLATDTQYF. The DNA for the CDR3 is TGTGCCAGCAGTTTGAATGGACTAGCTACAGATACGCAGTATTTT.

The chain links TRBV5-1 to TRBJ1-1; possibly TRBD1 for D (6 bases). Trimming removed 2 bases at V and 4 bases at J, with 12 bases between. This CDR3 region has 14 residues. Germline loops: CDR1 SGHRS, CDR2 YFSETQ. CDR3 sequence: CASSFRRGGTEAFF. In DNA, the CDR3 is TGCGCCAGCAGCTTTCGGAGGGGGGGCACTGAAGCTTTCTTT.

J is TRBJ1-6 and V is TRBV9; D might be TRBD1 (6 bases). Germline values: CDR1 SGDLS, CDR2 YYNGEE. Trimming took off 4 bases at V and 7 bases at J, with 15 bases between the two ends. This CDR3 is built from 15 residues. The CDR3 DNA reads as TGTGCCAGCAGCTCTACAGGGTATTCGAATTCACCCCTCCACTTT. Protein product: CASSSTGYSNSPLHF.

The CDR3 DNA reads TGTGCCAGCAGTGAGACTAGCGGGGGGGCCATGGAGTTCTTC. It encodes CASSETSGGAMEFF. This chain uses TRBV12-3 or TRBV12-4 with TRBJ2-1; 14 nucleotides align to TRBD2. This CDR3 spans 14 amino acids. The V gene end was trimmed by 5 bases and the J gene end by 14 bases; junction bases not matched to a gene: 8.